This TCR beta chain appears in the sequencing data of a study of blood T cell repertoires in COVID-19. On the study more broadly: T cells, B-cell-depleted T cells, or PBMCs supplied cDNA or gDNA.

Under the authors' procedure: Estimated nucleated cell counts came from reference gene primer amplification. The table came from immunoSEQ multiplex PCR; TCRdb's copy has only in-frame clones and leaves some out. That table is the source of V, J and clone size, and D and trimming were worked out from the DNA. This table has about 76,000 clones, 75% to 90% appearing once. From germline, CDR1 is SQVTM and CDR2 ANQGSEA. This CDR3 has 13 amino acids. The V segment lost 4 bases and the J segment 6 bases; nucleotides outside the gene matches: 9. The sequence was obtained from a human donor in a cohort sampled during active COVID-19. Input material: peripheral blood. J is TRBJ2-7 and V is TRBV29-1; 7 bases agree with TRBD1. The CDR3 region has the DNA TGCAGCGTTGCCGGGACAGACAGGTTCGAGCAGTACTTC. This sequence encodes CSVAGTDRFEQYF.